This TCR beta chain was observed in a study of regulatory T cells in long-lasting Graves disease. Notes on the study in general: Public clonotype sharing was higher in persistent than newly diagnosed patients.

The CDR3 is made up of 15 amino acids. CDR3 regions were amplified by Arm-PCR using iRepertoire HTBI primers to build TCR beta libraries. TCRdb reprocessed the multiplex PCR reads with MiXCR, giving one entry per CDR3 protein. The sample consists of 450,000 or so distinct CDR3 sequences, approximately 23% of them appearing once. The sample's time point: persistent/refractory GD, antithyroid drugs over 5 years with positive TRAb. TCR sequences were obtained from RNA taken from PBMCs. This clonotype was recorded at least ten times. Its antigen is unknown. V is TRBV12-3 or TRBV12-4 and J is TRBJ2-5, with 9 bases aligning to TRBD1. The DNA end favors TRBJ2-3, so the J call may be wrong. This clonotype was obtained from a female donor with Graves disease. Material: peripheral blood mononuclear cells (PBMCs), obtained when the disease was refractory, from a patient treated with antithyroid drugs. CDR3 amino acids: CASSGTGLHKATQYF. CDR3 DNA: TGTGCCAGCAGTGGGACAGGGCTTCATAAGGCTACGCAGTATTTT.